A selection of T cell receptor beta chains follows, all from one sample in a study of a mutant IDH1 vaccine in newly diagnosed glioma. Clones were sequenced by immunoSEQ multiplex PCR, and TCRdb holds only the in-frame ones, with some missing. The table records about 36,000 clones, around four fifths of them present only once. Sequencing used PBMCs, obtained from a glioma patient treated with radiotherapy, temozolomide or both. The receptors derive from a man aged 35-49 years with glioma. Some clones in this sample may be carry-over from other donors' samples. CDR3s include the opening cysteine and the closing phenylalanine or tryptophan. The D gene is left open where the match is weak. The size entry is marked missing in some rows and otherwise reads once, few, many or a size class.

cdr3_aa cdr3_nt clone_size j_call v_call d_call
CASSLDSYDYGYTF TGCGCCAGCAGCTTGGACAGTTACGACTATGGCTACACCTTC - TRBJ1-2 TRBV5-1 -
CSGRLAGRYEQYF TGCAGCGGCCGACTAGCGGGGCGCTACGAGCAGTACTTC few TRBJ2-7 TRBV29-1 TRBD2
CASTQRGTEAFF TGCGCCAGCACCCAACGGGGGACTGAAGCTTTCTTT - TRBJ1-1 TRBV10-2 -
CASSHWGSYEQYF TGTGCTAGCTCCCATTGGGGTTCCTACGAGCAGTACTTC - TRBJ2-7 TRBV7-7 -
CASSIGPLTYEQYF TGTGCCAGTAGTATTGGGCCCCTCACCTACGAGCAGTACTTC - TRBJ2-7 TRBV19 -
CASSLNLNRDGYTF TGCGCCAGCAGCCTTAATCTTAACAGGGATGGCTACACCTTC - TRBJ1-2 TRBV5-1 -
CASSYSGKREETQYF TGTGCCAGCAGTTACTCGGGAAAGCGTGAAGAGACCCAGTACTTC - TRBJ2-5 TRBV6-5 -
CAWGRGTDTQYF TGTGCCTGGGGCCGGGGCACAGATACGCAGTATTTT - TRBJ2-3 TRBV30 -
CASSPSGANYNEQFF TGTGCCAGCAGCCCGAGCGGGGCCAACTACAATGAGCAGTTCTTC medium-sized TRBJ2-1 TRBV2 TRBD2
CASSRLLSGARETQYF TGCGCCAGCAGCCGCCTACTAAGCGGGGCCCGTGAGACCCAGTACTTC - TRBJ2-5 TRBV4-1 TRBD2
CASSVGTGAPYGYTF TGTGCCAGTAGTGTCGGGACAGGGGCACCCTATGGCTACACCTTC - TRBJ1-2 TRBV19 TRBD1
CASSIGQGAGRGVNYEQYF TGTGCCAGCAGCATCGGACAGGGGGCCGGGCGTGGGGTCAACTACGAGCAGTACTTC - TRBJ2-7 TRBV5-4 TRBD1
CASSDGGLGKNEQFF TGTGCCAGCAGTGATGGGGGGCTTGGAAAAAATGAGCAGTTCTTC once TRBJ2-1 TRBV2 -
CASSYGHNTEAFF TGTGCCAGCAGTTACGGTCATAACACTGAAGCTTTCTTT - TRBJ1-1 TRBV6-5 -
CASSRERGNEQYF TGTGCCAGCAGTCGAGAGAGGGGCAACGAGCAGTACTTC - TRBJ2-7 TRBV7-2 -
CSVDTGRDDYGYTF TGCAGCGTTGATACGGGGAGGGACGACTATGGCTACACCTTC - TRBJ1-2 TRBV29-1 -
CASSLDRAYEQYF TGTGCCAGCTCACTCGACAGGGCTTACGAGCAGTACTTC - TRBJ2-7 TRBV18 TRBD1
CASSGGGTGELFF TGTGCCAGCAGTGGTGGCGGGACCGGGGAGCTGTTTTTT - TRBJ2-2 TRBV2 -
CASSPQGTASYEQYF TGTGCCAGCAGCCCTCAGGGGACGGCCTCCTACGAGCAGTACTTC few TRBJ2-7 TRBV27 -
CASSLGWGGHNEQFF TGCGCCAGCAGCTTGGGATGGGGGGGCCACAATGAGCAGTTCTTC - TRBJ2-1 TRBV5-1 -
CASSSGQAYTGELFF TGTGCCAGTAGTTCCGGACAGGCCTACACCGGGGAGCTGTTTTTT - TRBJ2-2 TRBV19 TRBD1
CACRTGGSYEQYF TGTGCCTGCCGGACAGGGGGGTCCTACGAGCAGTACTTC - TRBJ2-7 TRBV30 TRBD1
CASKYDSNQPQHF TGTGCCAGCAAGTATGATAGCAATCAGCCCCAGCATTTT - TRBJ1-5 TRBV2 -
CASSRGLAGVIDEQFF TGTGCCAGCAGTCGGGGACTAGCGGGGGTGATAGATGAGCAGTTCTTC - TRBJ2-1 TRBV28 TRBD2
CASSLEPGSLSYEQYF TGTGCCAGCAGCTTAGAGCCGGGCTCCCTCTCCTACGAGCAGTACTTC - TRBJ2-7 TRBV7-2 -
CASSPINNSPLHF TGTGCCAGCTCACCTATTAATAATTCACCCCTCCACTTT - TRBJ1-6 TRBV18 -
CASTEGTGAGELFF TGCGCCAGCACTGAGGGAACGGGGGCCGGGGAGCTGTTTTTT - TRBJ2-2 TRBV5-1 -
CASSYSGDTSYYGYTF TGTGCCAGCAGTTACTCGGGGGACACGTCCTACTATGGCTACACCTTC - TRBJ1-2 TRBV6-6 -
CASSQVGEVDTQYF TGTGCCAGCAGCCAGGTGGGGGAAGTGGATACGCAGTATTTT - TRBJ2-3 TRBV5-4 -
CASSLESTTEAFF TGTGCCAGCAGCTTAGAATCCACCACTGAAGCTTTCTTT few TRBJ1-1 TRBV7-8 -
CASTLGARGRTGELFF TGTGCCAGTACCTTAGGGGCCAGGGGGCGTACCGGGGAGCTGTTTTTT - TRBJ2-2 TRBV19 TRBD1
CASSLGLREQYF TGTGCCAGCAGCTTGGGGTTACGAGAGCAGTACTTC - TRBJ2-7 TRBV5-6 -
CASSAHRDPNEKLFF TGTGCCAGCAGCGCCCACCGGGACCCTAATGAAAAACTGTTTTTT - TRBJ1-4 TRBV9 -
CSVVGQGFSSYEQYF TGCAGCGTCGTGGGACAGGGATTTAGCTCCTACGAGCAGTACTTC - TRBJ2-7 TRBV29-1 TRBD1
CASSLSRINEQFF TGTGCCAGCAGTTTGAGCAGGATCAATGAGCAGTTCTTC medium-sized TRBJ2-1 TRBV27 -
CASSGTDRVAEQFF TGCGCCAGCAGCGGAACGGACAGGGTGGCTGAGCAGTTCTTC - TRBJ2-1 TRBV5-1 TRBD1
CASSLPGYTEAFF TGTGCCAGCAGCCTTCCAGGGTACACTGAAGCTTTCTTT - TRBJ1-1 TRBV6-6 -
CAWTKRGRRDEQFF TGTGCCTGGACAAAGCGGGGGCGGAGGGATGAGCAGTTCTTC once TRBJ2-1 TRBV30 TRBD2
CASSLIRGTGVGNQETQYF TGTGCCAGCAGCTTAATTCGAGGGACAGGGGTCGGAAACCAAGAGACCCAGTACTTC - TRBJ2-5 TRBV7-9 TRBD1
CASRFSGANVLTF TGTGCCAGCAGGTTCTCTGGGGCCAACGTCCTGACTTTC - TRBJ2-6 TRBV5-6 -
CASSTTGTGGGGSNQPQHF TGTGCCAGCAGTACCACCGGGACAGGGGGCGGAGGGAGCAATCAGCCCCAGCATTTT - TRBJ1-5 TRBV2 TRBD1
CASSLAAQEAYEQYF TGCGCCAGCAGCTTGGCGGCGCAGGAAGCCTACGAGCAGTACTTC - TRBJ2-7 TRBV5-1 -
CASSLARSNTEAFF TGTGCCAGCAGCTTGGCCCGGTCGAACACTGAAGCTTTCTTT - TRBJ1-1 TRBV5-5 -
CASSSGQKTYEQYF TGTGCCAGCAGCTCTGGACAGAAGACCTACGAGCAGTACTTC - TRBJ2-7 TRBV5-4 -